This T cell receptor (beta chain) was documented in a study of CXCR3-negative and CXCR3-positive naive CD8 T cells. The wider study: Roughly 140 million TRB reads in total, about 1.5 +/- 0.3 million per library.

Whole-study findings and limits: Naive cells, whether CXCR3-negative or CXCR3-positive, had similar TRBV-TRBJ usage, while memory cells differed. Naive subsets expressed similar surface CD5; TRB CDR3 features served to infer TCR strength.

Sorting was done in triplicate for each CD8+ T cell subset (300,000 cells each). The CDR3 extends over 16 amino acids. Looked up from germline, CDR1 is LGHNA and CDR2 is YSLEER. The libraries of TRB cDNA were constructed through 5' RACE using UMI labels. TCRdb reworked the 5' RACE reads into one entry per CDR3 protein, no DNA. The table counts approximately 52,000 distinct CDR3 sequences; approximately 22% lies in the top ten. About this clonotype: Its antigen is unknown.

This clonotype originated in a human donor in good health. Some clones in this sample may be carry-over from other donors' samples. The J gene is TRBJ2-6, the V gene TRBV4-3. Sequenced: memory CD8+ T cells from blood. CDR3 loop: CASSQDPGTGANVLTF.